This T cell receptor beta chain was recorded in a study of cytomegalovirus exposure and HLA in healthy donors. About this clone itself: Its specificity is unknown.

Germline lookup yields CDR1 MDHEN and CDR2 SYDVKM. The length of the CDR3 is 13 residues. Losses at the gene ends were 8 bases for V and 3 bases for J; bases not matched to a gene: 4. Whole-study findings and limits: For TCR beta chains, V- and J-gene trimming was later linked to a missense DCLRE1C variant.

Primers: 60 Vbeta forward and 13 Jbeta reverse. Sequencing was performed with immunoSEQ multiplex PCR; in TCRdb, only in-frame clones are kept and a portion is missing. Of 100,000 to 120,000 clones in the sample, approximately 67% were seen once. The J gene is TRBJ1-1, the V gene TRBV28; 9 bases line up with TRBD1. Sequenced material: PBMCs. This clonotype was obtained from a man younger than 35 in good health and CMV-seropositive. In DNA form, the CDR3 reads TGTGCCAGCCGGGGACAGGGCGACACTGAAGCTTTCTTT. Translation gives CASRGQGDTEAFF.